These 13 T cell receptor beta chains originate from one sample sequenced in a study of PD-L1 blockade in urothelial cancer. Clones were sequenced by immunoSEQ multiplex PCR, and TCRdb holds only the in-frame ones, with some missing. In the table there are about 82,000 clones, roughly 90% of which are singletons. The sample was PBMCs, taken around atezolizumab (anti-PD-L1) treatment. These receptor sequences come from a woman aged 65 to 85 with urothelial cancer.

The sample holds a few counts of this clone. The genes are TRBV5-1 and TRBJ2-3; maybe TRBD1 (5 bases). CDR3 length: 16 amino acids. From germline, CDR1 is SGHRS and CDR2 YFSETQ. The V end lost 1 base, the J end lost 0 bases, and 12 bases lay between the germline ends. This chain's CDR3 is CASSLQGTASTDTQYF. In nucleotides, the CDR3 is TGCGCCAGCAGCTTGCAGGGAACGGCCAGCACAGATACGCAGTATTTT.

A few counts support this clone. The rearrangement joins TRBV7-2 to TRBJ2-5; 8 positions agree with TRBD2. The CDR3 has 14 residues. In germline, CDR1 is SGHTA, CDR2 FQGNSA. V shed 8 bases and J 7 bases; nucleotides not matched to a gene: 12. DNA for the CDR3: TGTGCCAGCCTCTCCGGGAGCGGGGGTGGGACCCAGTACTTC. Translation gives CASLSGSGGGTQYF.

V gene TRBV6-6 combines with J gene TRBJ2-7, with 8 positions matching TRBD1. Trimming removed 6 bases from V and 3 bases from J; junction bases left unmatched: 7. The CDR3 loop spans 14 amino acids. Germline-derived CDR1 and CDR2 are MNHNY and SVGAGI (reference sequence). In DNA form, the CDR3 reads TGTGCCAGCAGGCCCCGGGACAGGTACTACGAGCAGTACTTC. Translation: CASRPRDRYYEQYF.

The rearrangement uses TRBV7-8 and TRBJ2-3, with TRBD2 matching 7 bases. CDR3 length: 14 amino acids. In germline, CDR1 is SGHVS, CDR2 FQNEAQ. V trimming: 6 bases; J trimming: 6 bases; junction bases outside the gene matches: 9. The CDR3 here is CASREREGTDTQYF. The CDR3 nucleotides are TGTGCCAGCAGGGAGAGGGAGGGTACGGATACGCAGTATTTT. Supplemented by reference TRBV7-8 and TRBJ2-3, the full variable domain reads GAGVSQSPRYKVAKRGQDVALRCDPISGHVSLFWYQQALGQGPEFLTYFQNEAQLDKSGLPSDRFFAERPEGSVSTLKIQRTQQEDSAVYLCASREREGTDTQYFGPGTRLTVL.

The chain is built from TRBV18 and TRBJ1-3, with a possible D match to TRBD1 (6 bases). The CDR3 spans 16 residues. Trimming stripped 4 bases from V and 0 bases from J, with 13 bases between. CDR1 and CDR2 (germline): KGHSH, LQKENI. The CDR3: CASSQGQLISGNTIYF. The CDR3 bases are TGTGCCAGCTCACAAGGACAGCTAATCTCTGGAAACACCATATATTTT. Complete variable domain (other parts from reference TRBV18 and TRBJ1-3): NAGVMQNPRHLVRRRGQEARLRCSPMKGHSHVYWYRQLPEEGLKFMVYLQKENIIDESGMPKERFSAEFPKEGPSILRIQQVVRGDSAAYFCASSQGQLISGNTIYFGEGSWLTVV.

The V and J genes are TRBV7-3 and TRBJ2-1; possibly TRBD2 for D (5 bases). V lost 5 bases to trimming and J lost 7 bases, with 15 bases between them. Looked up from germline, CDR1 is SGHTA and CDR2 is FQGTGA. The CDR3 loop spans 14 amino acids. The CDR3 here is CASSAKTGINEQFF. The CDR3 DNA reads TGTGCCAGCAGCGCGAAGACCGGGATTAATGAGCAGTTCTTC.

The chain joins TRBV10-3 to TRBJ1-2; 7 bases align to TRBD1. Germline V gene lookup returns CDR1 ENHRY and CDR2 SYGVKD. V was clipped by 4 bases and J by 2 bases; unmatched bases: 13. This CDR3 region has 17 residues. The CDR3 nucleotides read TGTGCCATCAGTGGAGGGGGCGAAAGGCCCAACAACTATGGCTACACCTTC. Translation: CAISGGGERPNNYGYTF.

The V call is TRBV29-1, the J call TRBJ2-2; the match to TRBD1 covers 8 bases. V lost 1 base and J lost 5; bases outside the gene matches: 6. The germline gives CDR1 SQVTM, CDR2 ANQGSEA. The CDR3 loop spans 15 amino acids. CDR3 in DNA: TGCAGCGTTGAAGGGTCCAGGGGGCGGACCGGGGAGCTGTTTTTT. As protein: CSVEGSRGRTGELFF.

The chain links TRBV6-6 to TRBJ2-3; D not certain. This CDR3 is 14 amino acids long. Germline assignment: CDR1 MNHNY and CDR2 SVGAGI (reference sequence). Trimming stripped 2 bases from V and 0 bases from J, with 6 bases between. CDR3 region: CASSYPQSTDTQYF. The DNA of the CDR3 is TGTGCCAGCAGTTACCCTCAGAGCACAGATACGCAGTATTTT.

The chain links TRBV5-1 to TRBJ2-1; TRBD2 agrees at 8 bases. The germline V gene encodes CDR1 SGHRS and CDR2 YFSETQ. The trim removed 2 bases at V and 6 bases at J, leaving 7 bases unmatched. This CDR3 spans 15 amino acids. CDR3 sequence: CASSLGLARPNEQFF. CDR3 in DNA: TGCGCCAGCAGCTTAGGACTAGCCCGTCCCAATGAGCAGTTCTTC.

The sample holds one count of this clone. The V call is TRBV4-1, the J call TRBJ2-5; D uncertain. This CDR3 is 16 amino acids long. V dropped 1 base and J dropped 1 base, with 13 bases sitting between them. Germline V CDR1 and CDR2: MGHRA, YSYEKL. The DNA of the CDR3 is TGCGCCAGCAGCCAAGCGGGTTGGGTTTCCCAAGAGACCCAGTACTTC. Translated, it gives CASSQAGWVSQETQYF.

The gene calls are TRBV5-1 and TRBJ1-6; D may be TRBD1 (5 bases). This CDR3 has 15 amino acids. CDR1 SGHRS and CDR2 YFSETQ come from the germline V gene. V lost 4 bases and J lost 9, with 17 bases in between. The CDR3 DNA reads as TGCGCCAGCAGCCCCGAGGTAGGGGCAGGTTCACCCCTCCACTTT. Translating gives CASSPEVGAGSPLHF.

The gene calls are TRBV6-6 and TRBJ1-2, with D maybe TRBD1 (6 bases). The germline V and J ends were trimmed by 1 base and 2 bases, with 8 bases remaining between them. Germline CDR1 is MNHNY and CDR2 is SVGAGI (reference sequence). The CDR3 length is 14 residues. The CDR3 bases are TGTGCCAGCAGTTACTACGGACAGAACTATGGCTACACCTTC. It specifies CASSYYGQNYGYTF.